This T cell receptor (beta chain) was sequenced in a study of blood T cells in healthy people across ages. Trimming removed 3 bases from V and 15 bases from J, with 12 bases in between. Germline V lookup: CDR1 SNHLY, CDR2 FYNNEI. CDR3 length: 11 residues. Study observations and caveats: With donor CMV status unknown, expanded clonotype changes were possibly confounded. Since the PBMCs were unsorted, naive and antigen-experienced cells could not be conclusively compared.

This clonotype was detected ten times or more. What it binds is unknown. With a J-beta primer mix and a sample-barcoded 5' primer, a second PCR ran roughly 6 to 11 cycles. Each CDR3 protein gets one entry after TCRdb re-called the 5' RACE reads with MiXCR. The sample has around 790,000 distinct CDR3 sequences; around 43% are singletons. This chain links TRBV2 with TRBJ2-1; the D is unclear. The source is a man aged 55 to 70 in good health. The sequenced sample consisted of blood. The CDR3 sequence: CASSDWEAPFF. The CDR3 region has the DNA TGTGCCAGCAGTGACTGGGAAGCGCCGTTCTTC.